Each of the 6 T cell receptor beta chains below was sequenced from the same sample in a study of cytomegalovirus exposure and HLA in healthy donors. The primer mix had 60 Vbeta and 13 Jbeta primers. Here immunoSEQ multiplex PCR was the method, and the copy in TCRdb shows in-frame clones only, minus some. The sample yields around 100,000 clones, 74% seen once. What was sequenced was PBMCs. The receptor source for this set is a woman between 35 and 50 years old in good health and CMV-seropositive.

The chain couples TRBV28 to TRBJ1-2; D remains unclear. The CDR3 contains 13 residues. Looked up from germline, CDR1 is MDHEN and CDR2 is SYDVKM. With 2 bases removed from V and 1 base from J, the gap between germline ends came to 5 bases. The CDR3 DNA reads as TGTGCCAGCAGTTTAGGCGGTAACTATGGCTACACCTTC. Amino acid sequence: CASSLGGNYGYTF.

The chain employs TRBV7-2 and TRBJ2-5; 8 nucleotides align to TRBD2. The last part of the DNA fits TRBJ2-7 better; the J call may be wrong. The CDR3 is made up of 14 amino acids. Germline V gene sequence: CDR1 SGHTA, CDR2 FQGNSA. This CDR3 reads CASSLSGGPYEQYF. The CDR3 DNA follows: TGTGCCAGCAGCTTATCGGGAGGGCCATACGAGCAGTACTTC.

The genes are TRBV29-1 and TRBJ2-1; 7 nucleotides line up with TRBD2. The J segment lost 4 bases and the V segment lost 4 bases, leaving 4 bases of the junction unmatched. CDR3 length equals 13 residues. Germline CDR1 and CDR2: SQVTM and ANQGSEA. The chain's CDR3 is CSVGLRGYNEQFF. The CDR3 nucleotides are TGCAGCGTTGGTCTGCGGGGGTACAATGAGCAGTTCTTC.

The chain recombines TRBV5-1 with TRBJ2-3; D remains unclear. Trimming cost V 4 bases and J 5 bases, with 11 bases left between them. CDR3 length: 13 residues. Germline V lookup: CDR1 SGHRS, CDR2 YFSETQ. The DNA of the CDR3 is TGCGCCAGCAGCCTTCAAGCCCTAGATACGCAGTATTTT. The encoded protein is CASSLQALDTQYF.

This clone was observed once. The CDR3 nucleotides are TGTGCCAGCAGCCGGACAGCTACTAATGAAAAACTGTTTTTT. Protein sequence: CASSRTATNEKLFF. The chain couples TRBV6-1 to TRBJ1-4, with D possibly TRBD1 on 6 matching bases. Trimming pared 6 bases from V and 2 bases from J, leaving 10 bases between. Germline lookup yields CDR1 MNHNS and CDR2 SASEGT. The length of the CDR3 is 14 residues.

The V and J genes are TRBV7-3 and TRBJ2-3; a possible D gene is TRBD2 (5 bases). This CDR3 is built from 15 residues. Germline CDR1 reads SGHTA; CDR2 reads FQGTGA. Between the trimmed V and J ends, which lost 5 bases and 5 bases, there was a span of 17 bases. CDR3 region: CASSPRATPQDTQYF. The CDR3 DNA is TGTGCCAGCAGCCCGCGGGCTACCCCACAAGATACGCAGTATTTT.